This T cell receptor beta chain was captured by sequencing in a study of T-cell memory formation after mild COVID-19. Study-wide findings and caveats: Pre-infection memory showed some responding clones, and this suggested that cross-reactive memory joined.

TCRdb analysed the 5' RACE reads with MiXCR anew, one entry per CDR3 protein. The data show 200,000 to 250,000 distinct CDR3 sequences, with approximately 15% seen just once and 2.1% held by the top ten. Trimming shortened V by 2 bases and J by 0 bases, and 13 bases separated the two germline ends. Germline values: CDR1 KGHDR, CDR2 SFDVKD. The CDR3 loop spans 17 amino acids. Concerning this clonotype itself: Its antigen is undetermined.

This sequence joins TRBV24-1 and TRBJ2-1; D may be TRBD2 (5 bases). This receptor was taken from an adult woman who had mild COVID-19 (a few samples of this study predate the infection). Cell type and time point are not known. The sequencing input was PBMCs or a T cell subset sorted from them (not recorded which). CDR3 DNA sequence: TGTGCCACCAGTGATTCACCTAGCTTCAGCTCCTACAATGAGCAGTTCTTC. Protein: CATSDSPSFSSYNEQFF.